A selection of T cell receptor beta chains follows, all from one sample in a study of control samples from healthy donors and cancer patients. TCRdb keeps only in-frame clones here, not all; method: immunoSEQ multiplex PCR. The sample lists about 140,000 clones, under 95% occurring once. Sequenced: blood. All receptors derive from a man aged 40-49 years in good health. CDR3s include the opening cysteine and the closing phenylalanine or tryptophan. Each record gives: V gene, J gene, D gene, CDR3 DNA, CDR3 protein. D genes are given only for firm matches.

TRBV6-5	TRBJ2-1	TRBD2	TGTGCCAGCATGGGGCAGGGACTATACAATGAGCAGTTCTTC	CASMGQGLYNEQFF
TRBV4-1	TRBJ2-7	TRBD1	TGCGCCAGCAGTCTTAGGGACAGGGGCCGCTACGAGCAGTACTTC	CASSLRDRGRYEQYF
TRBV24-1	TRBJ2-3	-	TGTGCCACCAGGGGGGGAATCGCAGATACGCAGTATTTT	CATRGGIADTQYF
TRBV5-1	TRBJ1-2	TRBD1	TGCGCCAGCAGCTTTATTTTGACAGGGGGGTCGGATGGCTACACCTTC	CASSFILTGGSDGYTF
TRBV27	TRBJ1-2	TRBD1	TGTGCCAGCAGTTTACAGGGGGCGCGCCATGGCTACACCTTC	CASSLQGARHGYTF
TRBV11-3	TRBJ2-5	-	TGTGCCAGCAGCTTAGGTATCAGCGCTAAAGAGGAGACCCAGTACTTC	CASSLGISAKEETQYF
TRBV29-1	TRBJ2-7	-	TGCAGCGTTGATTCGGGGGTACGCTACGAGCAGTACTTC	CSVDSGVRYEQYF
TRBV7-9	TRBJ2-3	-	TGTGCCAGCAGCTTAGACGGCACAGATACGCAGTATTTT	CASSLDGTDTQYF
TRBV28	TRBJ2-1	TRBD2	TGTGCCAGCAGTTCTCCGGGACTAGGTGGCTCGGAGCAGTTCTTC	CASSSPGLGGSEQFF
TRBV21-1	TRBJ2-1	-	TGTGCCAGCAGCAAATCGGTCACTAGCGGGATGTCCTACAATGAGCAGTTCTTC	CASSKSVTSGMSYNEQFF